The T cell receptor (beta chain) described here comes from a study of T cells in Graves' hyperthyroidism and ophthalmopathy. Findings and limits, study-wide: Within blood appeared most thyroid clonotypes that had expanded above 0.001.

RNA transcripts were the template for amplifying TCR beta CDR3 regions. A set of HTBI primers served as the primers for a first-round RT-PCR of the TCR CDR3. TCRdb reanalysed the multiplex PCR reads using MiXCR and keeps one entry per CDR3 protein. This sample has 600,000 to 700,000 distinct CDR3 sequences, with roughly 46% found just once. The CDR3 loop spans 14 amino acids. Unmatched junction bases numbered 3, after V lost 2 bases and J lost 4 bases. Germline CDR1 WNHNN, CDR2 SYGVQD (reference sequence). Uncontrolled infection, other autoimmune disease, pregnancy or lactation disqualified patients from enrolment. Thyroid ultrasound, orbital computed tomography, clinical symptoms, and serum thyroxine and TRAb underpinned diagnoses. Remarks on this clonotype: Its antigen is still unknown.

The chain is built from TRBV10-1 and TRBJ2-7; 9 bases are shared with TRBD2. Input material: peripheral blood or thyroid tissue (not recorded which). The receptor comes from an adult man with Graves' disease, either hyperthyroidism or ophthalmopathy (not recorded which). CDR3 bases: TGCGCCAGCAGTGAGAAGCGGGGGGAATACGAGCAGTACTTC. Translated, it gives CASSEKRGEYEQYF.